Listed below are T cell receptor beta chains from one sample, sequenced in a study of blood T cell repertoires in COVID-19. Assay used: immunoSEQ multiplex PCR; TCRdb lists only in-frame clones, some missing. The sample comprises 300,000 to 400,000 clones, approximately 86% of which are singletons, and roughly 9.9% rests with the top ten. The sequenced sample consisted of peripheral blood. These receptors came from a man aged 25 to 45 with COVID-19, enrolled during active disease. Each CDR3 is given without its conserved first and last residue. Clone size is not always given. Where it is, it says once, few, many or a class for expanded clones.

V gene	J gene	clone size	CDR3 protein
TRBV5-1	TRBJ1-4	NA	ASSPGRGDEKLF
TRBV4-1	TRBJ2-7	NA	ASSQPPGDRGTYEQY
TRBV7-9	TRBJ1-5	NA	ASSLEGGRGPQH
TRBV19	TRBJ2-7	NA	ASSTGDHYEQY
TRBV12-5	TRBJ1-4	NA	ASGLVLGATNEKLF
TRBV6-6	TRBJ1-1	once	ASTNRDRGLGEAF
TRBV3-1/TRBV3-2	TRBJ1-1	NA	ASSQNSGITEAF
TRBV6-5	TRBJ2-1	NA	ASIGQGVNEQF
TRBV4-1	TRBJ2-2	NA	ASSQAPGTGVTGELF
TRBV19	TRBJ1-1	NA	ASSLPGNTEAF
TRBV7-2	TRBJ2-5	NA	ASSLDGRDQETQY
TRBV4-3	TRBJ2-7	once	ASSPGDRGSSYEQY
TRBV5-6	TRBJ2-7	NA	ASSLGGDPYEQY
TRBV19	TRBJ1-2	few	ASSIGPGNGYT
TRBV28	TRBJ1-2	once	ASSRITGGGGYT
TRBV5-1	TRBJ2-7	NA	ASSFSRQVLQREQY
TRBV7-9	TRBJ1-2	NA	ASSSLDRAGYT
TRBV28	TRBJ1-1	NA	ASSPETGVTEAF
TRBV6-5	TRBJ1-4	NA	ASSYSGGSVEKLF
TRBV11-2	TRBJ2-5	NA	ASTSRGGLKTQY
TRBV30	TRBJ2-2	NA	AWSGVGGSTGELF
TRBV5-4	TRBJ1-1	NA	ASSLFPNTEAF
TRBV5-4	TRBJ1-1	NA	ASRVLAGNTEAF
TRBV5-1	TRBJ2-3	NA	ASSLVLAASTDTQY
TRBV4-3	TRBJ2-7	NA	ASSQDRQGFHEQY
TRBV3-1/TRBV3-2	TRBJ1-6	few	ASSQAGNSPLH
TRBV19	TRBJ1-2	NA	ASAQGGTPNYGYT
TRBV25-1	TRBJ1-1	NA	ASSESARGLRAF
TRBV10-3	TRBJ1-2	NA	AISEAEDYGYT
TRBV9	TRBJ2-3	NA	ASSVDAADTQY
TRBV5-4	TRBJ2-7	NA	ASSTTGAYEQY
TRBV9	TRBJ2-7	NA	ASSTTGKEQY
TRBV5-1	TRBJ1-4	NA	ASSPRQGRDEKLF
TRBV11-1	TRBJ2-1	NA	ASSLADRGNEQF
TRBV24-1	TRBJ2-3	NA	ATSMADTDTQY
TRBV12-3/TRBV12-4	TRBJ1-2	NA	ASSLHTNYGYT
TRBV18	TRBJ1-1	few	ASSPNRMNTEAF
TRBV6-5	TRBJ2-7	NA	ASRGGGSAYEQY
TRBV7-3	TRBJ2-1	NA	ASSQVGTSEQF
TRBV5-1	TRBJ1-4	NA	ASSLAGETNEKLF
TRBV4-3	TRBJ2-7	NA	ASSQGGTSPSDEQY
TRBV6-2/TRBV6-3	TRBJ2-3	NA	ASSYRRGYTDTQY
TRBV30	TRBJ1-2	NA	AWSGDRAAYGYT
TRBV19	TRBJ1-6	NA	ASSPFGGSNSPLH
TRBV19	TRBJ2-2	NA	ASTDRDREAELF
TRBV5-4	TRBJ2-1	NA	ASSLSGGGGNEQF
TRBV4-2	TRBJ2-1	NA	ASSHGTSGGNEQF
TRBV2	TRBJ1-1	NA	ASTGTVMNTEAF
TRBV2	TRBJ2-7	NA	ASRPTGYEQY
TRBV3-1/TRBV3-2	TRBJ1-1	NA	ASRDRGPGTEAF
TRBV11-3	TRBJ2-1	NA	ASSLGPGAPEQF
TRBV7-3	TRBJ1-1	once	ASSLSTSAEAF
TRBV19	TRBJ1-1	NA	ASKDTLNTEAF
TRBV13	TRBJ2-7	once	ASSLGGTASWDEQY
TRBV18	TRBJ2-1	NA	ASSTGTSYNEQF